Listed below are T cell receptor beta chains from one sample, sequenced in a study of T cell repertoires in cytomegalovirus infection. TCRdb reprocessed the reads via MiXCR and lists one record per CDR3 protein. This table holds 650,000 to 900,000 distinct CDR3 sequences, under 35% found once. The antigens for these receptors are not known. The specimen comprised cultured CD8+ T cells from PBMCs, sampled from culture after CMV antigen stimulation. These receptors were taken from a human donor in good health (CMV status not recorded). Some clones in this sample may be carry-over from other donors' samples. Each CDR3 is given with its conserved first and last residue. Each record gives: CDR3 length, J gene, D gene, V gene, clone size, CDR3 DNA, CDR3 protein. The D gene is left open where the match is weak. The size entry is marked missing in some rows and otherwise reads once, few, many or a size class.

length: 14
J: TRBJ1-2
D: TRBD1
V: TRBV7-8
size: many
DNA: TGTGCCAGCAGCTTAGGACAGGGGGCGCTCGGCTACACCTTC
CDR3: CASSLGQGALGYTF

length: 15
J: TRBJ2-2
D: TRBD2
V: TRBV20-1
size: NA
DNA: TGCAGTGCTAGAGCTAGCGGGGCTGACACCGGGGAGCTGTTTTTT
CDR3: CSARASGADTGELFF

length: 17
J: TRBJ2-5
D: NA
V: TRBV7-6
size: many
DNA: TGTGCCAGCAGCTCCCGACTAGGCCGGGGGTACCAAGAGACCCAGTACTTC
CDR3: CASSSRLGRGYQETQYF

length: 15
J: TRBJ2-2
D: TRBD1
V: TRBV5-4
size: few
DNA: TGTGCCAGCAGCTGGACAGGGCTGAACACCGGGGAGCTGTTTTTT
CDR3: CASSWTGLNTGELFF

length: 17
J: TRBJ2-3
D: TRBD2
V: TRBV11-2
size: NA
DNA: TGTGCCAGCAGCTTTGAACTCAGCGGGGGGGGCACAGATACGCAGTATTTT
CDR3: CASSFELSGGGTDTQYF

length: 18
J: TRBJ1-2
D: NA
V: TRBV7-9
size: NA
DNA: TGTGCCAGCAGCGGACCGAAGGGGATCCCGGGCTTTGACTATGGCTACACCTTC
CDR3: CASSGPKGIPGFDYGYTF

length: 15
J: TRBJ2-5
D: NA
V: TRBV7-9
size: few
DNA: TGTGCCAGCAGCCTACTCCCCACCGCCCAAGAGACCCAGTACTTC
CDR3: CASSLLPTAQETQYF

length: 15
J: TRBJ2-1
D: TRBD2
V: TRBV7-7
size: many
DNA: TGTGCTAGCAGCCTTAGCGGGGGCGAATACAATGAGCAGTTCTTC
CDR3: CASSLSGGEYNEQFF

length: 16
J: TRBJ1-2
D: TRBD1
V: TRBV28
size: few
DNA: TGTGCCAGCAGCAGTCGGATCCGGGACAGCGTCTATGGCTACACCTTC
CDR3: CASSSRIRDSVYGYTF

length: 13
J: TRBJ2-7
D: TRBD2
V: TRBV4-1
size: NA
DNA: TGCGCCACCCGGGGACTAAGCTCCTACGAGCAGTACTTC
CDR3: CATRGLSSYEQYF

length: 12
J: TRBJ2-1
D: NA
V: TRBV27
size: few
DNA: TGTGCCAGCAGTATAAGAAGCTCCGAGCAGTTCTTC
CDR3: CASSIRSSEQFF

length: 15
J: TRBJ2-1
D: NA
V: TRBV9
size: NA
DNA: TGTGCCAGCAGCGTAAAAGGGAACCCAGTCAATGAGCAGTTCTTC
CDR3: CASSVKGNPVNEQFF

length: 13
J: TRBJ2-7
D: NA
V: TRBV29-1
size: NA
DNA: TGCAGCGGATCCTTAGACGGGGACCTCGAGCAGTACTTC
CDR3: CSGSLDGDLEQYF

length: 14
J: TRBJ2-1
D: TRBD1
V: TRBV12-3/TRBV12-4
size: NA
DNA: TGTGCCAGCACGGGCGACAGGGGGGGCGATGAGCAGTTCTTC
CDR3: CASTGDRGGDEQFF

length: 12
J: TRBJ1-5
D: NA
V: TRBV6-2/TRBV6-3
size: many
DNA: TGTGCCAGCAGGAAGGGCAATCAGCCCCAGCATTTT
CDR3: CASRKGNQPQHF

length: 13
J: TRBJ2-7
D: NA
V: TRBV4-1
size: NA
DNA: TGCGCCAGCAGCCCTGATCCTTCCTACGAGCAGTACTTC
CDR3: CASSPDPSYEQYF

length: 14
J: TRBJ1-5
D: NA
V: TRBV27
size: NA
DNA: TGTGCCAGCAGACATGCCGGAGACAATCAGCCCCAGCATTTT
CDR3: CASRHAGDNQPQHF

length: 15
J: TRBJ2-1
D: TRBD2
V: TRBV5-8
size: few
DNA: TGTGCCAGCAGCTCGCTAGCGGGGGACCCCTCGGGGCAGTTCTTC
CDR3: CASSSLAGDPSGQFF

length: 16
J: TRBJ2-3
D: NA
V: TRBV27
size: NA
DNA: TGTGCCAGCAGTTTCCTCCCCAGGGGGGGGTCAGATACGCAGTATTTT
CDR3: CASSFLPRGGSDTQYF

length: 13
J: TRBJ2-5
D: NA
V: TRBV27
size: NA
DNA: TGTGCCTCCTCGGGCTATGAGGGAGAGACCCAGTACTTC
CDR3: CASSGYEGETQYF

length: 19
J: TRBJ2-6
D: TRBD1
V: TRBV24-1
size: NA
DNA: TGTGCCACCAGTGATCCCGAGGGGACAGGGGGAGTAGGGGCCAACGTCCTGACTTTC
CDR3: CATSDPEGTGGVGANVLTF

length: 13
J: TRBJ1-2
D: NA
V: TRBV12-3/TRBV12-4
size: few
DNA: TGTGCCAGCAGTTTCACGGAAGAGTATGGCTACACCTTC
CDR3: CASSFTEEYGYTF

length: 13
J: TRBJ1-5
D: TRBD1
V: TRBV7-8
size: medium-sized
DNA: TGTGCCAGCAGCGCAACACAGGGGGAGCCCCAGCATTTT
CDR3: CASSATQGEPQHF

length: 14
J: TRBJ1-4
D: NA
V: TRBV7-6
size: few
DNA: TGTGCCAGCAGCTACAGGGACCTGGGGGAAAAACTGTTTTTT
CDR3: CASSYRDLGEKLFF

length: 18
J: TRBJ2-2
D: NA
V: TRBV6-1
size: many
DNA: TGTGCCAGCAGTGAAGAATGGGCGGCAGTGACTGGGACCGGGGAGCTGTTTTTT
CDR3: CASSEEWAAVTGTGELFF

length: 13
J: TRBJ2-5
D: NA
V: TRBV2
size: NA
DNA: TGTGCCAGCAGTGAAGCGCGGGGTGAGACCCAGTACTTC
CDR3: CASSEARGETQYF

length: 15
J: TRBJ1-2
D: TRBD1
V: TRBV12-3/TRBV12-4
size: many
DNA: TGTGCCAGCAGTGCAGGGACAGGGGCGATTTATGGCTACACCTTC
CDR3: CASSAGTGAIYGYTF

length: 13
J: TRBJ1-5
D: TRBD1
V: TRBV6-6
size: few
DNA: TGTGCCAGCTTGGAAGGGGGCTTTCAGCCCCAGCATTTT
CDR3: CASLEGGFQPQHF

length: 16
J: TRBJ2-1
D: NA
V: TRBV7-2
size: many
DNA: TGTGCCAGCAGCTTAGGTGCGGGGAGGTCCTACAATGAGCAGTTCTTC
CDR3: CASSLGAGRSYNEQFF